These 24 T cell receptor beta chains were sequenced from one sample in a study of control samples from healthy donors and cancer patients. Clones were read by immunoSEQ multiplex PCR, and TCRdb kept only the in-frame ones, dropping some. The data show approximately 140,000 clones, 90% to 95% seen once. The sample comprised blood. Every receptor here comes from a man aged 40-49 years in good health.

This clone was observed a single time. The chain employs TRBV5-5 and TRBJ2-5, with 13 bases lining up with TRBD2. Losses at the gene ends were 2 bases for V and 3 bases for J; bases not matched to a gene: 7. CDR1 is SGHKS and CDR2 is YYEKEE in the germline V gene (reference sequence). The CDR3 loop spans 17 amino acids. This chain's CDR3 is CASSFGLAGVIKETQYF. Written as DNA, the CDR3 is TGTGCCAGCAGCTTCGGACTAGCGGGGGTAATAAAAGAGACCCAGTACTTC.

The rearrangement uses TRBV7-2 and TRBJ2-2; D may be TRBD2 (6 bases). This CDR3 is 13 amino acids long. V lost 8 bases and J 3 bases, leaving 10 bases between the germline ends. Per germline, CDR1 SGHTA and CDR2 FQGNSA. The chain's CDR3 is CASAGLHTGELFF. In nucleotides, the CDR3 is TGTGCCAGCGCGGGACTTCACACCGGGGAGCTGTTTTTT.

The rearrangement links TRBV24-1 to TRBJ1-5, with unresolved D. V lost 9 bases and J 0 bases, leaving 11 bases between the germline ends. The CDR3 loop spans 14 amino acids. Germline CDR1 reads KGHDR; CDR2 reads SFDVKD. CDR3 residues: CATSKGGSNQPQHF. CDR3 DNA sequence: TGTGCCACCTCCAAGGGCGGTAGCAATCAGCCCCAGCATTTT.

The chain links TRBV4-1 to TRBJ1-6, with a possible D match to TRBD1 (5 bases). CDR3 length equals 14 residues. Germline CDR1 and CDR2: MGHRA and YSYEKL. Trimming shortened V by 8 bases and J by 9 bases, and 17 bases separated the two germline ends. The CDR3 bases are TGCGCCAGCCACCCCCGGGGGTCTGGTTCACCCCTCCACTTT. It is translated as CASHPRGSGSPLHF.

This rearrangement joins TRBV28 to TRBJ2-5; TRBD1 matches at 7 bases. There are 13 residues in the CDR3. V trimming: 6 bases; J trimming: 4 bases; junction bases outside the gene matches: 5. Germline V gene lookup returns CDR1 MDHEN and CDR2 SYDVKM. DNA for the CDR3: TGTGCCAGCAGGCTATCAGGGGGAGAGACCCAGTACTTC. It codes for CASRLSGGETQYF.

V usage is TRBV10-1 and J usage is TRBJ2-1; 13 bases map to TRBD2. Germline V gives CDR1 WNHNN, CDR2 SYGVQD (reference sequence). V lost 0 bases and J lost 7; bases outside the gene matches: 3. This CDR3 has 16 amino acids. The CDR3 region is CASSESRLAGGNEQFF. The CDR3 nucleotides are TGCGCCAGCAGTGAGTCACGACTAGCGGGGGGAAATGAGCAGTTCTTC.

This clone was counted between two and nine times. The chain is built from TRBV28 and TRBJ1-6; D not certain. Between the trimmed V and J ends, which lost 3 bases and 0 bases, there was a span of 12 bases. In germline, CDR1 is MDHEN, CDR2 SYDVKM. The length of the CDR3 is 17 residues. The CDR3 coding sequence is TGTGCCAGCAGTTTTAGGCAGGAGAGCTCCTATAATTCACCCCTCCACTTT. It specifies CASSFRQESSYNSPLHF.

This chain links TRBV10-3 with TRBJ1-4; maybe TRBD1 (5 bases). Per germline, CDR1 ENHRY and CDR2 SYGVKD. This CDR3 comprises 14 residues. The V end lost 6 bases, the J end lost 7 bases, and 15 bases lay between the germline ends. The CDR3 DNA sequence: TGTGCCATCAGGGCAGGGTTATTGGGTGAAAAACTGTTTTTT. Translation gives CAIRAGLLGEKLFF.

This sequence joins TRBV5-1 and TRBJ1-1, with D possibly TRBD1 on 5 matching bases. The CDR3 has 13 residues. Germline lookup yields CDR1 SGHRS and CDR2 YFSETQ. The V gene lost 3 bases and the J gene lost 10 bases, with 16 bases spanning the gap. CDR3 sequence (DNA): TGCGCCAGCAGCTGGGACGGAATGTCTTCAGCTTTCTTT. This translates into CASSWDGMSSAFF.

CDR3 amino acids: CASSEQVSGNTIYF. The CDR3 DNA reads TGTGCCAGCAGCGAACAGGTCTCTGGAAACACCATATATTTT. This chain joins TRBV28 and TRBJ1-3; tentatively, D is TRBD1 (5 bases). CDR1 MDHEN and CDR2 SYDVKM come from the germline V gene. The CDR3 totals 14 residues. Deletions cut 6 bases from V and 0 bases from J, with 9 bases between.

The CDR3 reads CASSLAGQGVGYEQYF. The CDR3 DNA reads as TGTGCCAGCAGCTTGGCGGGGCAAGGCGTCGGGTACGAGCAGTACTTC. The J gene is TRBJ2-7, the V gene TRBV5-4; D is possibly TRBD1 or TRBD2 (5 bases each). This CDR3 comprises 16 residues. Germline assignment: CDR1 SGHNT and CDR2 YYREEE (reference sequence). The V and J ends lost 0 bases and 4 bases respectively, with 17 bases between them.

The V and J genes are TRBV18 and TRBJ1-6, with 7 bases that match TRBD1. V lost 5 bases and J lost 11; bases outside the gene matches: 9. The CDR3 is made up of 14 amino acids. The germline CDR1 and CDR2 sequences are KGHSH and LQKENI. Written as DNA, the CDR3 is TGTGCCAGCTCATCTGCAGGGGGGTCAACACCCCTCCACTTT. Its translation is CASSSAGGSTPLHF. Together with reference TRBV18 and TRBJ1-6, the CDR3 gives the full variable domain: NAGVMQNPRHLVRRRGQEARLRCSPMKGHSHVYWYRQLPEEGLKFMVYLQKENIIDESGMPKERFSAEFPKEGPSILRIQQVVRGDSAAYFCASSSAGGSTPLHFGNGTRLTVT.

The V call is TRBV15, the J call TRBJ1-6, with D unclear. Between the trimmed V and J ends, which lost 4 bases and 8 bases, there was a span of 6 bases. The length of the CDR3 is 12 residues. CDR1 LNHNV and CDR2 YYDKDF come from the germline V gene (reference sequence). In nucleotides, the CDR3 is TGTGCCACCAGCACGCTGTATTCACCCCTCCACTTT. It translates to CATSTLYSPLHF. Variable domain in full (rest from reference TRBV15 and TRBJ1-6): DAMVIQNPRYQVTQFGKPVTLSCSQTLNHNVMYWYQQKSSQAPKLLFHYYDKDFNNEADTPDNFQSRRPNTSFCFLDIRSPGLGDTAMYLCATSTLYSPLHFGNGTRLTVT.

The gene calls are TRBV4-2 and TRBJ2-5; TRBD2 is a possible D gene (5 bases). The V end lost 4 bases, the J end lost 4 bases, and 10 bases lay between the germline ends. Germline assignment: CDR1 LGHNA and CDR2 YNFKEQ. The CDR3 loop spans 13 amino acids. The CDR3 here is CASSRSGGETQYF. The CDR3 DNA reads as TGTGCCAGCAGCCGCAGCGGCGGAGAGACCCAGTACTTC.

The CDR3 spells CASSLRATGTGVSNYGYTF. CDR3 in DNA: TGCGCCAGCAGCCTTCGAGCAACCGGGACAGGGGTGTCCAACTATGGCTACACCTTC. The V call is TRBV5-1, the J call TRBJ1-2; TRBD1 matches 10 bases. CDR1 and CDR2 (germline): SGHRS, YFSETQ. Germline trimming cut 4 bases from V and 2 bases from J; bases unmatched to any gene: 17. The CDR3 runs 19 residues.

The chain employs TRBV4-1 and TRBJ2-2, with 14 bases fitting TRBD2. The V gene's germline CDR1 is MGHRA and CDR2 YSYEKL. J gave up 6 bases and V 2 bases, and 8 bases lay outside the gene matches. The CDR3 sequence is 18 residues long. The CDR3 reads CASSQLPGLAGVAGELFF. CDR3 DNA: TGCGCCAGCAGCCAACTTCCGGGACTAGCGGGAGTGGCCGGGGAGCTGTTTTTT.

The chain recombines TRBV6-6 with TRBJ2-5; the D is unclear. With 6 bases removed from V and 0 bases from J, the gap between germline ends came to 8 bases. Per the germline V gene, CDR1 is MNHNY and CDR2 is SVGAGI (reference sequence). The CDR3 covers 13 residues. CDR3 sequence reads: CASRLAYQETQYF. The CDR3 DNA is TGTGCCAGCAGATTGGCGTACCAAGAGACCCAGTACTTC.

This sequence joins TRBV7-9 and TRBJ2-4; the D gene is possibly TRBD1 (6 bases). There are 16 residues in the CDR3. Germline CDR1 is SEHNR and CDR2 is FQNEAQ (reference sequence). Deletions cut 4 bases from V and 0 bases from J, with 13 bases between. The CDR3 loop is CASSYWTELAKNIQYF. Here the CDR3 DNA reads TGTGCCAGCAGCTACTGGACAGAGCTAGCCAAAAACATTCAGTACTTC.

The DNA of the CDR3 is TGTGCCAGCAGTGAGGAGGCGGGGGGGCCTGGTACGCAGTATTTT. It codes for CASSEEAGGPGTQYF. The chain employs TRBV2 and TRBJ2-3; 9 nucleotides align to TRBD2. This CDR3 contains 15 residues. Germline V gene data show CDR1 as SNHLY and CDR2 as FYNNEI. V trimming: 3 bases; J trimming: 8 bases; junction bases outside the gene matches: 9.

In this sample, this clone is medium-sized. The J gene is TRBJ1-1, the V gene TRBV29-1; 7 bases line up with TRBD1. The CDR3 is 13 residues long. Germline values: CDR1 SQVTM, CDR2 ANQGSEA. The CDR3 DNA follows: TGCAGTGCGTCCGCAGGGGGAGACACTGAAGCTTTCTTT. It translates to CSASAGGDTEAFF.

The genes are TRBV18 and TRBJ1-5, with 8 bases fitting TRBD1. Per germline, CDR1 KGHSH and CDR2 LQKENI. V was clipped by 1 base and J by 0 bases; unmatched bases: 5. The CDR3 is 17 amino acids. The CDR3 DNA sequence: TGTGCCAGCTCACCACGAAGACAGGGGAATAGCAATCAGCCCCAGCATTTT. Its protein is CASSPRRQGNSNQPQHF.

V usage is TRBV5-6 and J usage is TRBJ1-1; D perhaps matches TRBD1 (6 bases). The CDR3 totals 14 residues. In germline, CDR1 is SGHDT, CDR2 YYEEEE. Between the trimmed V and J ends, which lost 3 bases and 5 bases, there was a span of 14 bases. CDR3 region: CASSSTGLRTEAFF. The CDR3 DNA reads as TGTGCCAGCAGCTCTACAGGGTTGCGGACTGAAGCTTTCTTT. The full variable domain, completed using reference TRBV5-6 and TRBJ1-1, is DAGVTQSPTHLIKTRGQQVTLRCSPKSGHDTVSWYQQALGQGPQFIFQYYEEEERQRGNFPDRFSGHQFPNYSSELNVNALLLGDSALYLCASSSTGLRTEAFFGQGTRLTVV.

The chain is built from TRBV27 and TRBJ2-5; 8 bases map to TRBD1. The CDR3 has 15 amino acids. J gave up 5 bases and V 5 bases, and 10 bases lay outside the gene matches. CDR1 and CDR2 from the germline V gene are MNHEY and SMNVEV (reference sequence). DNA for the CDR3: TGTGCCAGCAGTGGCCGGGGCAGGGGGCGGGAGACCCAGTACTTC. Its translation is CASSGRGRGRETQYF.

The genes are TRBV5-6 and TRBJ2-2; 7 bases map to TRBD2. Trimming removed 4 bases from V and 7 bases from J; junction bases left unmatched: 7. Germline V gene lookup returns CDR1 SGHDT and CDR2 YYEEEE. The CDR3 length is 14 residues. The CDR3 loop reads CASSTGGWSGELFF. Written as DNA, the CDR3 is TGTGCCAGCAGCACCGGGGGGTGGAGCGGGGAGCTGTTTTTT.